This passage covers 6 T cell receptor beta chains from one sample sequenced in a study of CD8 T cells in ankylosing spondylitis. Study observations and caveats: Fewer than ten highly homologous variants made up a TCR beta motif, and this motif appeared characteristic of ankylosing spondylitis blood.

TCRdb re-derived calls from the 5' RACE reads in MiXCR, one entry per CDR3 protein. This table has approximately 220,000 distinct CDR3 sequences, around 16% appearing once. What these receptors recognize is not known. The sequencing sample was made of blood, either unsorted or a sorted T cell fraction (not recorded which). These receptors were obtained from a male donor with ankylosing spondylitis.

This clonotype was detected a few times. The V and J genes are TRBV5-1 and TRBJ1-2, with a weak D call TRBD1 (6 bases). CDR1 and CDR2 (germline): SGHRS, YFSETQ. The V gene lost 4 bases and the J gene lost 6 bases, with 16 bases spanning the gap. The CDR3 runs 14 residues. This chain's CDR3 is CASSQGTAGHGYTF. CDR3 sequence (DNA): TGCGCCAGCAGCCAGGGGACTGCCGGACATGGCTACACCTTC. The full variable domain, its missing parts supplied by reference TRBV5-1 and TRBJ1-2, is KAGVTQTPRYLIKTRGQQVTLSCSPISGHRSVSWYQQTPGQGLQFLFEYFSETQRNKGNFPGRFSGRQFSNSRSEMNVSTLELGDSALYLCASSQGTAGHGYTFGSGTRLTVV.

This clonotype was counted only a few times. The chain links TRBV10-2 to TRBJ2-7; TRBD1 is a possible D gene (5 bases). The V end was cut by 2 bases, the J end by 3 bases, with 8 bases between. This CDR3 spans 13 amino acids. The germline V gene has CDR1 WSHSY and CDR2 SAAADI. CDR3: CASSEGARYEQYF. The CDR3 nucleotides are TGCGCCAGCAGTGAGGGGGCACGCTACGAGCAGTACTTC.

This clonotype occurred a few times. This CDR3 is CASSELGTAYNEQFF. The CDR3 nucleotides are TGTGCCAGCAGTGAGTTGGGGACGGCCTACAATGAGCAGTTCTTC. The chain joins TRBV6-1 to TRBJ2-1, with D possibly being TRBD1 or TRBD2 (5 bases each). The CDR3 loop spans 15 amino acids. V lost 3 bases, J lost 2 bases, and 11 bases lay in between. Germline V CDR1 and CDR2: MNHNS, SASEGT.

This clonotype was seen repeatedly, ten times or more. The rearrangement joins TRBV12-3 or TRBV12-4 to TRBJ2-1, with 13 positions matching TRBD2. The CDR3 has 17 residues. The junction had 10 bases not matched to a gene; V was cut back by 8 bases and J by 3 bases. CDR3 region: CASGGLAGEVFYNEQFF. The CDR3 DNA follows: TGTGCCAGCGGTGGACTAGCGGGAGAAGTTTTCTACAATGAGCAGTTCTTC.

This chain uses TRBV27 with TRBJ1-6; D is perhaps TRBD1 (5 bases). Trimming stripped 0 bases from V and 8 bases from J, with 8 bases between. The CDR3 is 14 residues long. Germline CDR1 is MNHEY and CDR2 is SMNVEV (reference sequence). The CDR3 spells CASSLSPGYSPLHF. The DNA for the CDR3 is TGTGCCAGCAGTTTATCTCCAGGGTATTCACCCCTCCACTTT.

V and J are TRBV15 and TRBJ2-7; D remains ambiguous. From germline, CDR1 is LNHNV and CDR2 YYDKDF (reference sequence). Between the trimmed V and J ends, which lost 4 bases and 3 bases, there was a span of 4 bases. The CDR3 has 11 amino acids. The CDR3 spells CATSNGYEQYF. In nucleotides, the CDR3 is TGTGCCACCAGCAACGGCTACGAGCAGTACTTC.